Following are 22 T cell receptor beta chains from one sample sequenced in a study of identical twins. Using its own MiXCR run on the 5' RACE reads, TCRdb lists one record per CDR3 protein. The data hold just under 650,000 distinct CDR3 sequences, with less than 9% observed a single time. This sample was shared with a second study, whose subject was yellow fever vaccine responses in identical twins.

The specimen was PBMCs. All receptors come from a woman aged 18-35 years in good health.

This chain links TRBV5-1 with TRBJ2-2; D is uncertain. This CDR3 region has 16 residues. The V end lost 1 base, the J end lost 1 base, and 11 bases lay between the germline ends. Germline V gene sequence: CDR1 SGHRS, CDR2 YFSETQ. CDR3 nucleotides: TGCGCCAGCAGCTTGTCTCTGACCGAGAACACCGGGGAGCTGTTTTTT. Protein sequence: CASSLSLTENTGELFF.

The table lists this clonotype with many counts. This sequence joins TRBV20-1 and TRBJ1-5; no reliable D call. The CDR3 contains 14 residues. V was cut by 0 bases and J by 0 bases, with 6 bases left in between. Germline CDR1 reads DFQATT; CDR2 reads SNEGSKA (reference sequence). For the CDR3, the DNA is TGCAGTGCTAGAGACCCGAATAGCAATCAGCCCCAGCATTTT. The encoded protein is CSARDPNSNQPQHF.

The rearrangement uses TRBV2 and TRBJ2-2; 13 positions agree with TRBD2. The J segment lost 6 bases and the V segment lost 6 bases, leaving 7 bases of the junction unmatched. Germline CDR1 SNHLY, CDR2 FYNNEI. CDR3 length: 16 residues. CDR3 region: CASSGTSGGVAGELFF. Written as DNA, the CDR3 is TGTGCCAGCAGCGGAACTAGCGGGGGGGTAGCCGGGGAGCTGTTTTTT.

In this sample, this clonotype turned up many times. The V gene is TRBV15, the J gene TRBJ1-1; tentative D call: TRBD1 (6 bases). Trimming shortened V by 5 bases and J by 3 bases, and 13 bases separated the two germline ends. The CDR3 contains 14 residues. Germline V lookup: CDR1 LNHNV, CDR2 YYDKDF (reference sequence). The CDR3 spells CATSGGHGDTEAFF. CDR3 bases: TGTGCCACCAGCGGGGGACACGGGGACACTGAAGCTTTCTTT.

The gene calls are TRBV11-3 and TRBJ2-5, with TRBD1 matching 7 bases. The junction had 8 bases not matched to a gene; V was cut back by 1 base and J by 3 bases. This CDR3 spans 16 amino acids. Germline V gene sequence: CDR1 SGHNT, CDR2 YENEEA. This CDR3 is CASSLGTGTAKETQYF. The CDR3 nucleotides read TGTGCCAGCAGCTTAGGAACCGGGACAGCAAAAGAGACCCAGTACTTC.

There are many counts of this clonotype. The chain couples TRBV25-1 to TRBJ2-7; D is perhaps TRBD1 or TRBD2 (5 bases each). The V gene's germline CDR1 is MGHDK and CDR2 SYGVNS. The V gene lost 6 bases and the J gene lost 3 bases, with 12 bases spanning the gap. The CDR3 extends over 13 amino acids. The CDR3 bases are TGTGCCAGCAGGGGGACGGATAGCTACGAGCAGTACTTC. This codes for CASRGTDSYEQYF.

Ten or more counts support this clonotype. V usage is TRBV20-1 and J usage is TRBJ2-1; D ambiguous. Germline CDR1 is DFQATT and CDR2 is SNEGSKA (reference sequence). Trimming shortened V by 4 bases and J by 9 bases, and 19 bases separated the two germline ends. This CDR3 has 14 residues. The CDR3 protein is CSAKSLNVAGEQFF. The CDR3 region has the DNA TGCAGTGCTAAGAGCTTAAACGTGGCTGGTGAGCAGTTCTTC.

This clonotype was counted ten times or more. This chain connects TRBV12-3 or TRBV12-4 to TRBJ2-1; D is uncertain. The CDR3 spans 13 residues. Trimming stripped 4 bases from V and 6 bases from J, with 10 bases between. CDR3 coding DNA: TGTGCCAGCAGTTCGGCCAACGGCAATGAGCAGTTCTTC. This sequence encodes CASSSANGNEQFF.

V is TRBV14 and J is TRBJ2-3, with D unresolved. CDR3 size: 13 residues. V shed 2 bases and J shed 2 bases, with 5 bases lying between them. The germline V gene has CDR1 SGHDN and CDR2 FVKESK. The CDR3 sequence: CASSQTATDTQYF. CDR3 DNA sequence: TGTGCCAGCAGCCAAACAGCCACAGATACGCAGTATTTT.

This clonotype was recorded a few times. V usage is TRBV18 and J usage is TRBJ1-1; no definite D call. The CDR3 has 15 amino acids. Germline loops: CDR1 KGHSH, CDR2 LQKENI. V lost 0 bases, J lost 1 base, and 9 bases lay in between. The CDR3 DNA reads as TGTGCCAGCTCACCACCGGGAAATCGGAACACTGAAGCTTTCTTT. It yields the protein CASSPPGNRNTEAFF.

This clonotype was picked up a small number of times. The V and J genes are TRBV9 and TRBJ2-2; D unresolved. CDR1 SGDLS and CDR2 YYNGEE come from the germline V gene. Trimming removed 0 bases from V and 10 bases from J, with 4 bases in between. CDR3 length: 11 residues. The chain's CDR3 is CASSVGVELFF. CDR3 bases: TGTGCCAGCAGCGTAGGCGTGGAGCTGTTTTTT.

This clonotype was observed at least ten times. The rearrangement joins TRBV6-5 to TRBJ2-5; D not certain. The CDR3 runs 15 residues. Trimming removed 0 bases at V and 2 bases at J, with 10 bases between. The germline V gene has CDR1 MNHEY and CDR2 SVGAGI. The CDR3 sequence: CASSYSTSGQETQYF. CDR3 nucleotide sequence: TGTGCCAGCAGTTACTCGACTTCCGGACAAGAGACCCAGTACTTC.

This clonotype was seen at least ten times. The genes are TRBV4-1 and TRBJ2-3; TRBD1 matches at 7 bases. V was clipped by 0 bases and J by 2 bases; unmatched bases: 11. This CDR3 spans 18 amino acids. Germline V gene lookup returns CDR1 MGHRA and CDR2 YSYEKL. The CDR3 DNA reads TGCGCCAGCAGCCAAGAAGACCCACCGGGACAGCCCACAGATACGCAGTATTTT. Translated, it gives CASSQEDPPGQPTDTQYF.

The CDR3 DNA follows: TGTGCCACCAAAGCGACTAGCGGGAAGGGAAATGAGCAGTTCTTC. Protein sequence: CATKATSGKGNEQFF. The V call is TRBV2, the J call TRBJ2-1, with 11 bases lining up with TRBD2. In germline, CDR1 is SNHLY, CDR2 FYNNEI. V lost 10 bases to trimming and J lost 7 bases; unmatched junction nucleotides: 12. The CDR3 is made up of 15 amino acids.

This clonotype was detected only a few times. CDR3 protein: CASSLLGREQFF. For the CDR3, the DNA is TGTGCCAGCAGTCTCTTGGGGCGTGAGCAGTTCTTC. V usage is TRBV27 and J usage is TRBJ2-1, with D possibly being TRBD1 (5 bases). Germline-derived CDR1 and CDR2 are MNHEY and SMNVEV (reference sequence). The CDR3 sequence is 12 residues long. Between the trimmed V and J ends, which lost 5 bases and 9 bases, there was a span of 11 bases.

The chain employs TRBV24-1 and TRBJ2-1, with D unclear. V was pared by 3 bases and J by 5 bases, with 13 bases between. CDR1 and CDR2 (germline): KGHDR, SFDVKD. This CDR3 has 15 amino acids. The CDR3, as DNA: TGTGCCACCAGTGATCCCATTCGGGCTGACAATGAGCAGTTCTTC. It specifies CATSDPIRADNEQFF.

CDR3 coding DNA: TGCGCCAGCAGCCCTGGAGATGCCGGAAACACCATATATTTT. This translates into CASSPGDAGNTIYF. This rearrangement joins TRBV5-1 to TRBJ1-3; D is unresolved. This CDR3 comprises 14 residues. CDR1 and CDR2 (germline): SGHRS, YFSETQ. The germline V and J ends were trimmed by 4 bases and 4 bases, with 12 bases remaining between them.

This clonotype was recorded many times. This chain connects TRBV20-1 to TRBJ2-1, with a possible D match to TRBD2 (6 bases). Germline V gene data show CDR1 as DFQATT and CDR2 as SNEGSKA (reference sequence). The CDR3 spans 14 residues. The V gene lost 3 bases and the J gene lost 2 bases, with 11 bases spanning the gap. The CDR3 protein is CSASLAGPYNEQFF. The DNA of the CDR3 is TGCAGTGCTAGTTTGGCGGGACCCTACAATGAGCAGTTCTTC.

This clonotype was found many times. The chain joins TRBV5-6 to TRBJ2-6; D is uncertain. Looked up from germline, CDR1 is SGHDT and CDR2 is YYEEEE. This CDR3 spans 16 amino acids. Trimming stripped 3 bases from V and 0 bases from J, with 10 bases between. The DNA of the CDR3 is TGTGCCAGCAGCTCTCGGTTTTACTCTGGGGCCAACGTCCTGACTTTC. Translation: CASSSRFYSGANVLTF.

This clonotype was detected ten times or more. The chain recombines TRBV5-5 with TRBJ1-1; the match to TRBD1 covers 8 bases. V lost 8 bases, J lost 1 base, and 4 bases stayed unmatched. The CDR3 runs 13 residues. Germline CDR1 SGHKS, CDR2 YYEKEE (reference sequence). CDR3 bases: TGTGCCAGTCGCGGGACAGGGAACACTGAAGCTTTCTTT. Its translation is CASRGTGNTEAFF. Using reference TRBV5-5 and TRBJ1-1 for the parts outside the CDR3, the full variable domain is DAGVTQSPTHLIKTRGQQVTLRCSPISGHKSVSWYQQVLGQGPQFIFQYYEKEERGRGNFPDRFSARQFPNYSSELNVNALLLGDSALYLCASRGTGNTEAFFGQGTRLTVV.

There are a few counts of this clonotype. The chain is built from TRBV20-1 and TRBJ2-5; D gene ambiguous. The V and J ends lost 1 base and 5 bases respectively, with 14 bases between them. Germline V lookup: CDR1 DFQATT, CDR2 SNEGSKA (reference sequence). The CDR3 spans 14 residues. Written as DNA, the CDR3 is TGCAGTGCTAGAGGCGGCCCTTCCGGGGAGACCCAGTACTTC. Translating it yields CSARGGPSGETQYF.

This clonotype has a handful of counts. The V gene is TRBV12-3 or TRBV12-4, the J gene TRBJ1-3; D gene ambiguous. The V gene lost 3 bases and the J gene lost 5 bases, with 5 bases spanning the gap. The CDR3 is 12 residues long. The CDR3 loop reads CASSFRRNTIYF. The CDR3 DNA is TGTGCCAGCAGTTTTCGGCGAAACACCATATATTTT.